Here is one TCR beta chain with its context. This table comes from immunoSEQ multiplex PCR, and its TCRdb copy is limited to in-frame clones, with some not included. The sample lists under 300,000 clones; 86% were seen once. The source of the sample is a study of blood T cell repertoires in COVID-19. Study context: Acute and convalescent COVID-19 specimens originated in the United States, Italy and Spain. T cells, B-cell-depleted T cells, or PBMCs provided the cDNA or gDNA that served as material.

V was clipped by 8 bases and J by 6 bases, with 19 bases between them. From germline, CDR1 is MNHEY and CDR2 SVGAGI. The CDR3 has 14 residues. The chain carries TRBV6-5 and TRBJ1-2; unclear D gene. The clonotype originates from a man aged 30 to 45 who had recovered from COVID-19. Sequenced: peripheral blood. The CDR3 DNA reads as TGTGCCAGCCGCAGCATCGTTACTCGGGATGGCTACACCTTC. This sequence encodes CASRSIVTRDGYTF.